This T cell receptor beta chain derives from a study of T cells in Graves' hyperthyroidism and ophthalmopathy. Pregnant or lactating patients were excluded, as were those with uncontrolled infection or other autoimmune disease. About this clonotype: No antigen is known for it.

Overall study findings and caveats: Before onset, ophthalmopathy was predicted by the model a median around 6 months earlier. Blood held most thyroid clonotypes expanded above 0.001 frequency.

The V gene lost 4 bases and the J gene lost 2 bases, with 11 bases spanning the gap. This CDR3 spans 15 amino acids. CDR1 ENHRY and CDR2 SYGVKD come from the germline V gene. There were TCR beta CDR3 regions amplified from RNA transcripts. RT-PCR in the first round (using the HTBI primer set) targeted the TCR CDR3. TCRdb independently ran MiXCR on the multiplex PCR reads; one entry per CDR3 protein. Here the sample spans about 530,000 distinct CDR3 sequences, approximately 17% being singletons. The chain uses TRBV10-3 and TRBJ2-2; D unclear. The TCR comes from a woman aged 18-35 years with Graves' ophthalmopathy. The source material was blood. In DNA form, the CDR3 reads TGTGCCATCAGTGGAATCTTGACCAACACCGGGGAGCTGTTTTTT. Its translation: CAISGILTNTGELFF.